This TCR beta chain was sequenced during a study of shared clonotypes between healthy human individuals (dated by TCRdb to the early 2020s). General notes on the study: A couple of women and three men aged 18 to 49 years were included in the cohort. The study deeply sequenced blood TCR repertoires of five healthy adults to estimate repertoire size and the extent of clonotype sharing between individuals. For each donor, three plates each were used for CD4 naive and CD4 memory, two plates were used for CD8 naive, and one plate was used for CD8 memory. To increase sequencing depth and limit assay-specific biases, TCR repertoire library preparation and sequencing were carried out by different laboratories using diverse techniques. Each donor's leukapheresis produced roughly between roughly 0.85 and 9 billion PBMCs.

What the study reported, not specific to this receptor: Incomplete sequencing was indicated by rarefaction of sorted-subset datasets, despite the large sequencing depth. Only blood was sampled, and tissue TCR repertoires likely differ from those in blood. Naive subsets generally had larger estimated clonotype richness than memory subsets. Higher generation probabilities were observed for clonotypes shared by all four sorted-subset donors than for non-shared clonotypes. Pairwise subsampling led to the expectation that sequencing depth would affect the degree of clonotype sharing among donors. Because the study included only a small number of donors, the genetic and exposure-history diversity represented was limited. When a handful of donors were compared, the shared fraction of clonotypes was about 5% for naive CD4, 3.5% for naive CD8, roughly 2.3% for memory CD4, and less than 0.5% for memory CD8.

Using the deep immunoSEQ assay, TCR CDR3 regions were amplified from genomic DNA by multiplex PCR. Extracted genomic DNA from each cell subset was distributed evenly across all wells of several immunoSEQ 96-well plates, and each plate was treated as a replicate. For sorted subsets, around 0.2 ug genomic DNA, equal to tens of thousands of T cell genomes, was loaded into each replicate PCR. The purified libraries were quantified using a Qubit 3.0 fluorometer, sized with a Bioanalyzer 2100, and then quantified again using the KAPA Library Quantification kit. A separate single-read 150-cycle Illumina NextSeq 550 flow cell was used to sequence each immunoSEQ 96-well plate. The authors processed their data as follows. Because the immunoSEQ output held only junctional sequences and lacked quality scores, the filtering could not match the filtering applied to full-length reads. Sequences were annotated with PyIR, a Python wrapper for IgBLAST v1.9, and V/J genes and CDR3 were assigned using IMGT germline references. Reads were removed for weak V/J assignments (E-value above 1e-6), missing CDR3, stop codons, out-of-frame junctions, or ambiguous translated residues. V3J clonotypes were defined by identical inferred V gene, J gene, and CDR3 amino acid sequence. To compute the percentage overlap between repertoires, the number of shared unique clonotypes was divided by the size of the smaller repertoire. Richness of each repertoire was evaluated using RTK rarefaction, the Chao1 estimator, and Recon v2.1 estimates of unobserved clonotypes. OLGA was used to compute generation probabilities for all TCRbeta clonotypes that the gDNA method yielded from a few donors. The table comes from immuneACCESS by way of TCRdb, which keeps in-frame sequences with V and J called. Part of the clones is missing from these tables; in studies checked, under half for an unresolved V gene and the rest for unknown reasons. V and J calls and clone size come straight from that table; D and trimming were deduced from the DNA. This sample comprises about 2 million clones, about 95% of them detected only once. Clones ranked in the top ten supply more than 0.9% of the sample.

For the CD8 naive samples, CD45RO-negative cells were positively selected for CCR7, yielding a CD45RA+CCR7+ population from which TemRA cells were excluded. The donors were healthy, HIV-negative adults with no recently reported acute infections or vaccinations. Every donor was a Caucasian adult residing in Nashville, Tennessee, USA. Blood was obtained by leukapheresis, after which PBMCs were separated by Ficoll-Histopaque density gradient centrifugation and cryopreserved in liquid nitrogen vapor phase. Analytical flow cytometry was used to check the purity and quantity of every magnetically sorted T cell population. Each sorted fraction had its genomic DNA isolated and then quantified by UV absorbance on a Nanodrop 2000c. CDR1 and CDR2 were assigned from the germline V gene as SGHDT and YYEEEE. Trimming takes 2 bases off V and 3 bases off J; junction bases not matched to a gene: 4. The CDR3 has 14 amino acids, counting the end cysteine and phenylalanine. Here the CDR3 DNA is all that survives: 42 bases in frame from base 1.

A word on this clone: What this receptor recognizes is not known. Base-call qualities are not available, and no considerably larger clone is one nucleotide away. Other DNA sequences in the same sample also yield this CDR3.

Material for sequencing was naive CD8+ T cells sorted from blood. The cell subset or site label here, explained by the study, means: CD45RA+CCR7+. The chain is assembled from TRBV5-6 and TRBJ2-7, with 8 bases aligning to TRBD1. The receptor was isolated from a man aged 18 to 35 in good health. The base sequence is TGTGCCAGCAGCTTTGGACAGGGCAGCTACGAGCAGTACTTC. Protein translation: CASSFGQGSYEQYF. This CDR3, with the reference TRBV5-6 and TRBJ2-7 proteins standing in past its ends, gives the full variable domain DAGVTQSPTHLIKTRGQQVTLRCSPKSGHDTVSWYQQALGQGPQFIFQYYEEEERQRGNFPDRFSGHQFPNYSSELNVNALLLGDSALYLCASSFGQGSYEQYFGPGTRLTVT.